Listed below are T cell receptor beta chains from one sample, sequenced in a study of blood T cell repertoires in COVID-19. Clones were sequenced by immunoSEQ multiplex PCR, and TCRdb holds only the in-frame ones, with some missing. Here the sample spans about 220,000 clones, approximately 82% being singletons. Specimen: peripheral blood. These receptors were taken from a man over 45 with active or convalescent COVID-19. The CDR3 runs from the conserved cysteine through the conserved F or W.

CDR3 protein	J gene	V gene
CSVLQGAGYNEQFF	TRBJ2-1	TRBV29-1
CASSLKGSGGTGELFF	TRBJ2-2	TRBV7-2
CASRQANQPQHF	TRBJ1-5	TRBV6-5
CAWGKLLNTEAFF	TRBJ1-1	TRBV30
CASSLGAGENEKLFF	TRBJ1-4	TRBV7-8
CASSRGLRVIYEQYF	TRBJ2-7	TRBV6-5
CASSPLGAGMIAEAFF	TRBJ1-1	TRBV7-9
CASSPFLPSGRGTDTQYF	TRBJ2-3	TRBV18
CASTLGEDTEAFF	TRBJ1-1	TRBV9
CASSPGTGEQGEQFF	TRBJ2-1	TRBV5-1
CASSPAVGQGAISPLHF	TRBJ1-6	TRBV5-4
CASRDSSYNEQFF	TRBJ2-1	TRBV25-1
CAISEAGKGLATNSYEQYF	TRBJ2-7	TRBV10-3
CASKSSGVETQYF	TRBJ2-5	TRBV2
CASSFSGNSYNEQFF	TRBJ2-1	TRBV7-2
CASSLVEGYNEQFF	TRBJ2-1	TRBV7-2
CASSPTYRVYEQYF	TRBJ2-7	TRBV11-2
CASSLGPTGVGYTF	TRBJ1-2	TRBV11-2
CASSFHTEAFF	TRBJ1-1	TRBV7-2
CASSGVAGAGKETQYF	TRBJ2-5	TRBV7-9